A selection of T cell receptor beta chains follows, all from one sample in a study of beta chain features in type 1 diabetes. Clones were sequenced by immunoSEQ multiplex PCR, and TCRdb holds only the in-frame ones, with some missing. The repertoire holds 900,000 or so clones, with roughly a sixth as singletons. The material sequenced was naive CD4+ T cells from blood. The origin of the receptors is a woman aged 18-29 years in good health. The CDR3 runs from the conserved cysteine through the conserved F or W. The D gene is left open where the match is weak. Size is omitted from some rows. Given values are once, few, many or a class for expanded clones.

cdr3_length	v_call	j_call	d_call	clone_size	cdr3_aa	cdr3_nt
13	TRBV2	TRBJ1-5	TRBD1	few	CASREQGSQPQHF	TGTGCCAGCAGGGAACAGGGGAGTCAGCCCCAGCATTTT
24	TRBV10-3	TRBJ2-3	TRBD1	NA	CAISPVIGTGARPREGLSTDTQYF	TGTGCCATCAGTCCGGTAATAGGGACAGGGGCCCGTCCGCGGGAAGGTCTCAGCACAGATACGCAGTATTTT
15	TRBV6-5	TRBJ1-2	NA	NA	CASSYSSGGTYGYTF	TGTGCCAGCAGTTACTCGTCGGGGGGTACCTATGGCTACACCTTC
15	TRBV7-9	TRBJ2-1	NA	few	CASSSLGGPHSEQFF	TGTGCCAGCAGCTCTCTAGGCGGGCCCCACAGTGAGCAGTTCTTC
17	TRBV4-2	TRBJ2-1	TRBD2	once	CASSQDVASGSYNEQFF	TGTGCCAGCAGCCAAGATGTGGCTAGCGGCTCCTACAATGAGCAGTTCTTC
16	TRBV27	TRBJ2-7	NA	few	CASRLVTGQRTYEQYF	TGTGCCAGCAGACTAGTCACAGGGCAGAGGACCTACGAGCAGTACTTC
16	TRBV11-2	TRBJ2-2	NA	few	CASSFGLRGNTGELFF	TGTGCCAGCAGCTTTGGTTTACGGGGCAACACCGGGGAGCTGTTTTTT
9	TRBV20-1	TRBJ2-3	NA	NA	CSASGTQYF	TGCAGTGCCTCGGGGACGCAGTATTTT
16	TRBV27	TRBJ2-3	NA	few	CASARRGYTRADTQYF	TGTGCCAGCGCGCGACGTGGGTACACCCGCGCGGATACGCAGTATTTT
16	TRBV7-2	TRBJ1-2	TRBD1	few	CASSFSFGTGYDGYTF	TGTGCCAGCAGCTTTTCGTTCGGGACAGGGTACGATGGCTACACCTTC
15	TRBV7-9	TRBJ2-6	NA	few	CASSSQISGANVLTF	TGTGCCAGCAGCTCACAAATCTCTGGGGCCAACGTCCTGACTTTC
13	TRBV7-6	TRBJ2-3	NA	few	CASSFAGGDTQYF	TGTGCCAGCAGCTTTGCCGGGGGTGATACGCAGTATTTT
16	TRBV27	TRBJ2-3	NA	few	CASSPTRGASTDTQYF	TGTGCCAGCAGTCCGACTAGGGGGGCTAGCACAGATACGCAGTATTTT
19	TRBV10-1	TRBJ1-6	TRBD1	NA	CASSEKGASGSSYNSPLHF	TGCGCCAGCAGTGAGAAGGGGGCATCGGGAAGCTCCTATAATTCACCCCTCCACTTT
13	TRBV28	TRBJ1-2	NA	few	CASSLVTNYGYTF	TGTGCCAGCAGTTTGGTTACTAACTATGGCTACACCTTC
16	TRBV27	TRBJ2-7	TRBD1	few	CASSLPSGTGPHPRYF	TGTGCCAGCAGTCTACCCTCCGGGACAGGGCCTCACCCCAGATACTTC
15	TRBV15	TRBJ2-1	NA	NA	CATSSGELGLGEQFF	TGTGCCACCAGCTCCGGGGAATTGGGGCTTGGGGAGCAGTTCTTC
15	TRBV25-1	TRBJ2-1	TRBD1	few	CASSDAGTGKWEQFF	TGTGCCAGCAGTGATGCCGGGACAGGGAAATGGGAGCAGTTCTTC
14	TRBV18	TRBJ2-7	NA	NA	CASSPVRNPQQAYF	TGTGCCAGCTCACCGGTCCGGAACCCCCAACAGGCATACTTC
14	TRBV2	TRBJ2-2	NA	NA	CASDQQSNTGELFF	TGTGCCAGCGACCAGCAGTCGAACACCGGGGAGCTTTTTTTT
15	TRBV9	TRBJ2-1	TRBD2	NA	CASTLSGTSRNEQFF	TGTGCCAGCACCTTGAGCGGGACTAGCAGGAATGAGCAGTTCTTC
17	TRBV4-2	TRBJ2-3	NA	few	CASSPGPQTAIVYTQYF	TGTGCCAGCAGCCCAGGACCCCAAACGGCGATAGTTTATACGCAGTATTTT
18	TRBV5-4	TRBJ2-2	TRBD2	NA	CASSADLAGGPRTGELFF	TGTGCCAGCAGCGCTGACCTAGCGGGAGGGCCTCGCACCGGGGAGCTGTTTTTT
13	TRBV7-2	TRBJ2-5	NA	few	CASSFSAGETQYF	TGTGCCAGCAGCTTTAGCGCGGGCGAGACCCAGTACTTC